This passage covers 15 T cell receptor beta chains from one sample sequenced in a study of technical replicates of blood from a few donors. Data came from immunoSEQ multiplex PCR; TCRdb stores just in-frame clones and leaves some out. This sample carries around 89,000 clones, about 94% of them seen once, and the ten largest clones take 0.2% to 0.25%. Sequenced sample: T cells isolated from PBMCs. Receptors originate from a human donor in good health.

This sequence joins TRBV6-5 and TRBJ2-7, with D perhaps matching TRBD1 (6 bases). Trimming took 6 bases from V and 1 from J, leaving 16 bases between them. This CDR3 has 15 amino acids. Germline assignment: CDR1 MNHEY and CDR2 SVGAGI. The CDR3 here is CASSPLQTGSYEQYF. In DNA, the CDR3 is TGTGCCAGCAGCCCCCTTCAGACAGGATCCTACGAGCAGTACTTC.

This chain joins TRBV4-2 and TRBJ1-3; D remains ambiguous. The CDR3 extends over 16 amino acids. Trimming shortened V by 1 base and J by 0 bases, and 10 bases separated the two germline ends. Germline CDR1 reads LGHNA; CDR2 reads YNFKEQ. The CDR3 region has the DNA TGTGCCAGCAGCCAAGCTTTCACCTACTCTGGAAACACCATATATTTT. It yields the protein CASSQAFTYSGNTIYF.

The chain employs TRBV5-1 and TRBJ2-1, with 8 bases lining up with TRBD1. Germline V gene sequence: CDR1 SGHRS, CDR2 YFSETQ. V shed 3 bases, J shed 9 bases, and the junction held 20 bases outside the gene matches. The CDR3 loop spans 18 amino acids. In nucleotides, the CDR3 is TGCGCCAGCAGCTCTCTCCTAGTCGCAGGGGGCCTACATGTTGAGCAGTTCTTC. This sequence encodes CASSSLLVAGGLHVEQFF.

The chain links TRBV28 to TRBJ2-1, with 10 bases matching TRBD2. The CDR3 extends over 15 amino acids. Losses at the gene ends were 2 bases for V and 14 bases for J; bases not matched to a gene: 12. Germline V gene sequence: CDR1 MDHEN, CDR2 SYDVKM. CDR3 in amino acids: CASSLQLAGLSNKFF. Written as DNA, the CDR3 is TGTGCCAGCAGTTTACAACTAGCGGGATTGAGTAATAAGTTCTTC.

The V gene is TRBV27, the J gene TRBJ2-1; no definite D call. The CDR3 contains 14 residues. Germline CDR1 is MNHEY and CDR2 is SMNVEV (reference sequence). The V and J ends lost 3 bases and 4 bases respectively, with 10 bases between them. The CDR3 DNA follows: TGTGCCAGCAGTTTGGCAAATGCATACAATGAGCAGTTCTTC. It specifies CASSLANAYNEQFF.

The CDR3 DNA reads TGTGCCTGGGACAAAACAGGGAATGAAAAACTGTTTTTT. Residues: CAWDKTGNEKLFF. V gene TRBV30 combines with J gene TRBJ1-4, with a tentative D call TRBD1 (6 bases). The length of the CDR3 is 13 residues. Trimming removed 5 bases at V and 5 bases at J, with 12 bases between. Germline CDR1 and CDR2: GTSNPN and SVGIG (reference sequence).

CDR3 loop: CASSQYEQGPSPLHF. CDR3 nucleotides: TGCGCCAGCAGCCAATACGAGCAGGGGCCCTCACCCCTCCACTTT. This rearrangement joins TRBV4-1 to TRBJ1-6; D possibly corresponds to TRBD1 (6 bases). CDR3 size: 15 residues. Trimming removed 2 bases at V and 10 bases at J, with 15 bases between. Germline assignment: CDR1 MGHRA and CDR2 YSYEKL.

A single count supports this clone. This sequence joins TRBV7-3 and TRBJ1-6; 7 nucleotides agree with TRBD1. Germline V gives CDR1 SGHTA, CDR2 FQGTGA. This CDR3 region has 15 residues. Trimming cost V 2 bases and J 8 bases; bases outside gene matches: 6. The CDR3 DNA reads as TGTGCCAGCAGCTTATCCGGGACAGTCGATTCACCCCTCCACTTT. This codes for CASSLSGTVDSPLHF. The whole variable domain, filled in from reference TRBV7-3 and TRBJ1-6, reads GAGVSQTPSNKVTEKGKYVELRCDPISGHTALYWYRQSLGQGPEFLIYFQGTGAADDSGLPNDRFFAVRPEGSVSTLKIQRTERGDSAVYLCASSLSGTVDSPLHFGNGTRLTVT.

The J gene is TRBJ1-2, the V gene TRBV27; D remains unclear. Deletions cut 6 bases from V and 6 bases from J, with 14 bases between. Germline CDR1 and CDR2: MNHEY and SMNVEV (reference sequence). The CDR3 sequence is 13 residues long. The DNA of the CDR3 is TGTGCCAGCAGCTGGGTCCGCGGGGATGGCTACACCTTC. It translates to CASSWVRGDGYTF.

The chain joins TRBV28 to TRBJ2-7; D unresolved. CDR1 and CDR2 (germline): MDHEN, SYDVKM. The CDR3 length is 11 residues. The V end was cut by 7 bases, the J end by 0 bases, with 4 bases between. CDR3 in amino acids: CASTGSYEQYF. CDR3 DNA: TGTGCCAGCACCGGCTCCTACGAGCAGTACTTC.

This clone has a single count. The genes are TRBV19 and TRBJ2-1, with a weak D call TRBD1 (5 bases). From germline, CDR1 is LNHDA and CDR2 SQIVND (reference sequence). With 3 bases removed from V and 4 bases from J, the gap between germline ends came to 13 bases. This CDR3 contains 15 residues. The CDR3 nucleotides read TGTGCCAGTAGTATGGGGCCGACCACTTACAATGAGCAGTTCTTC. This encodes CASSMGPTTYNEQFF.

Only one count was recorded for this clone. V usage is TRBV11-1 and J usage is TRBJ2-6; the D is unclear. This CDR3 spans 15 amino acids. CDR1 SGHAT and CDR2 FQDESV come from the germline V gene (reference sequence). Trimming removed 5 bases from V and 6 bases from J, with 14 bases in between. CDR3 bases: TGTGCCAGCAGCCCCGGCCGAGGTCTGGCCAACGTCCTGACTTTC. It is translated as CASSPGRGLANVLTF.

The rearrangement uses TRBV11-2 and TRBJ2-3; D may be TRBD1 (6 bases). V lost 8 bases to trimming and J lost 1 base, with 19 bases between them. This CDR3 has 16 amino acids. Germline lookup yields CDR1 SGHAT and CDR2 FQNNGV. The CDR3 sequence: CASGGWGLRGTDTQYF. CDR3 nucleotide sequence: TGTGCCAGCGGAGGCTGGGGGCTCAGGGGCACAGATACGCAGTATTTT. Full variable domain (rest looked up from reference TRBV11-2 and TRBJ2-3): EAGVAQSPRYKIIEKRQSVAFWCNPISGHATLYWYQQILGQGPKLLIQFQNNGVVDDSQLPKDRFSAERLKGVDSTLKIQPAKLEDSAVYLCASGGWGLRGTDTQYFGPGTRLTVL.

The V call is TRBV18, the J call TRBJ1-3, with 7 bases fitting TRBD1. This CDR3 comprises 15 residues. Germline CDR1 reads KGHSH; CDR2 reads LQKENI. After removal of 6 bases from V and 2 bases from J, the junction contained 7 bases not matched to a gene. In nucleotides, the CDR3 is TGTGCCAGCTCGCCGGAGGGACAGCCTGGAAACACCATATATTTT. It specifies CASSPEGQPGNTIYF. Looking up the rest from reference TRBV18 and TRBJ1-3 gives the full variable domain: NAGVMQNPRHLVRRRGQEARLRCSPMKGHSHVYWYRQLPEEGLKFMVYLQKENIIDESGMPKERFSAEFPKEGPSILRIQQVVRGDSAAYFCASSPEGQPGNTIYFGEGSWLTVV.

The V and J genes are TRBV7-2 and TRBJ2-6; D uncertain. CDR1 SGHTA and CDR2 FQGNSA come from the germline V gene. This CDR3 has 19 residues. Between the trimmed V and J ends, which lost 1 base and 0 bases, there was a span of 16 bases. CDR3 in DNA: TGTGCCAGCAGCTTAGTGTCTCAGGCTTTATACTCTGGGGCCAACGTCCTGACTTTC. Protein sequence: CASSLVSQALYSGANVLTF.